The clone carrying this TCR beta chain was seen a single time. Its antigen is as yet unknown. The sample is drawn from a study of shared clonotypes between healthy human individuals. Splitting of each subset's genomic DNA was done evenly across several immunoSEQ plates. Assay: immunoSEQ multiplex PCR; the TCRdb copy retains only in-frame clones and omits some. This table has around 1.9 million clones, about 93% appearing once. Overall study results and limits: Among the subsets, naive ones generally showed larger estimated richness than memory ones. A reduction in generation probabilities was seen for non-shared clonotypes relative to those shared by all four donors. Rarefaction indicated that sorted-subset sequencing remained incomplete although depth was large.

This CDR3 contains 15 residues. Germline CDR1 is LNHNV and CDR2 is YYDKDF (reference sequence). J was trimmed by 0 bases and V by 7 bases; bases with no gene match: 5. Naive CD8 isolation took CD45RO-negative cells positively selected for CCR7 and excluded terminally differentiated effector memory CD45RA+ cells. The source material was naive CD8+ T cells from PBMCs. The clonotype was recovered from a man aged 18 to 29 in good health. Some clones in this sample may be carry-over from other donors' samples. The J gene is TRBJ2-2, the V gene TRBV15; TRBD2 matches 7 bases. This CDR3 is CATNQRDTNTGELFF. In DNA form, the CDR3 reads TGTGCCACCAACCAGCGGGATACGAACACCGGGGAGCTGTTTTTT.